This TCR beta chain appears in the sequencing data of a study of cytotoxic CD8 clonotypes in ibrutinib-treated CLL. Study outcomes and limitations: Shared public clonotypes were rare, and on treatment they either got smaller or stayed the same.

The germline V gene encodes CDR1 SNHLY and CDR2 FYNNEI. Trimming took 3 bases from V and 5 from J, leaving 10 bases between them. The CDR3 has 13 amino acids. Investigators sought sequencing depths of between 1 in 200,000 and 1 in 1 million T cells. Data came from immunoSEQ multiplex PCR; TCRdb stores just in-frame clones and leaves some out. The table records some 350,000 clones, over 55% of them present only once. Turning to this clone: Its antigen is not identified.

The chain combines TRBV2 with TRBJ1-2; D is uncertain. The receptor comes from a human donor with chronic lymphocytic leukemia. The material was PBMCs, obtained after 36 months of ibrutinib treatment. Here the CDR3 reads CASSDPGKYGYTF. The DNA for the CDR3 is TGTGCCAGCAGTGATCCGGGGAAGTATGGCTACACCTTC. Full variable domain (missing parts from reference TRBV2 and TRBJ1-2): EPEVTQTPSHQVTQMGQEVILRCVPISNHLYFYWYRQILGQKVEFLVSFYNNEISEKSEIFDDQFSVERPDGSNFTLKIRSTKLEDSAMYFCASSDPGKYGYTFGSGTRLTVV.